The next 15 T cell receptor beta chains were all read from a single sample in a study of T cell responses to AZD1222 COVID-19 vaccine. The assay was immunoSEQ multiplex PCR, and TCRdb's table has in-frame clones only and misses some. There are 150,000 to 200,000 clones in the sample; just over 90% occur only once, and about 4% lies in the top ten. This specimen was peripheral blood, taken on day 0 of AZD1222 vaccination. The receptors here all came from an adult in good health.

The chain is built from TRBV7-9 and TRBJ2-7, with D possibly being TRBD1 (6 bases). V lost 2 bases to trimming and J lost 4 bases, with 12 bases between them. This CDR3 contains 14 residues. Germline values: CDR1 SEHNR, CDR2 FQNEAQ (reference sequence). The CDR3 loop is CASSLKGQTYEQYF. CDR3 coding DNA: TGTGCCAGCAGCTTAAAGGGACAAACTTACGAGCAGTACTTC.

This chain links TRBV5-1 with TRBJ2-7, with D unresolved. Germline loops: CDR1 SGHRS, CDR2 YFSETQ. The CDR3 length is 13 residues. V was pared by 6 bases and J by 6 bases, with 16 bases between. The CDR3 DNA reads TGCGCCAGCACCCTGGCCCCCCGCCTCGAGCAGTACTTC. Amino acids: CASTLAPRLEQYF.

This clone was detected once. The chain couples TRBV11-2 to TRBJ2-2, with D possibly called TRBD1 or TRBD2 (5 bases each). CDR3 size: 16 residues. CDR1 SGHAT and CDR2 FQNNGV come from the germline V gene. With 5 bases removed from V and 3 bases from J, the gap between germline ends came to 16 bases. CDR3 region: CASSPLGDRDTGELFF. The CDR3 nucleotides read TGTGCCAGCAGCCCTCTGGGGGACCGCGACACCGGGGAGCTGTTTTTT.

V usage is TRBV7-2 and J usage is TRBJ2-7; no reliable D call. V was shortened by 5 bases and J by 7 bases, with 9 bases between the two germline ends. This CDR3 contains 11 residues. Germline V gene data show CDR1 as SGHTA and CDR2 as FQGNSA. CDR3 region: CASSLQREQYF. The CDR3 DNA follows: TGTGCCAGCAGCCTGCAGAGGGAGCAGTACTTC.

The chain has TRBV7-9 and TRBJ2-7, with unresolved D. The V end lost 2 bases, the J end lost 6 bases, and 11 bases lay between the germline ends. The CDR3 has 13 amino acids. Germline loops: CDR1 SEHNR, CDR2 FQNEAQ (reference sequence). The CDR3 region is CASSLRLEAEQYF. The CDR3 nucleotides are TGTGCCAGCAGCTTAAGGCTTGAAGCCGAGCAGTACTTC.

The chain couples TRBV29-1 to TRBJ2-7; TRBD1 aligns across 9 bases. The CDR3 extends over 13 amino acids. Germline V gene lookup returns CDR1 SQVTM and CDR2 ANQGSEA. V trimming: 7 bases; J trimming: 5 bases; junction bases outside the gene matches: 9. The CDR3 reads CSATGTGRDEQYF. The CDR3 nucleotides are TGCAGCGCTACCGGGACAGGGAGGGACGAGCAGTACTTC.

V usage is TRBV4-2 and J usage is TRBJ1-2; 9 positions agree with TRBD1. After removal of 5 bases from V and 5 bases from J, the junction contained 9 bases not matched to a gene. CDR1 is LGHNA and CDR2 is YNFKEQ in the germline V gene. The CDR3 sequence is 15 residues long. The CDR3 reads CASSWGDRVGYGYTF. CDR3 sequence (DNA): TGTGCCAGCAGCTGGGGGGACAGGGTTGGATATGGCTACACCTTC.

This clone was recorded a few times. The V and J genes are TRBV28 and TRBJ1-2; perhaps TRBD1 as D (6 bases). Trimming cost V 7 bases and J 6 bases, with 24 bases left between them. Germline V CDR1 and CDR2: MDHEN, SYDVKM. The CDR3 extends over 16 amino acids. CDR3 in DNA: TGTGCCAGCACCCGATTTCTAGGACAGATGAGGCATGGCTACACCTTC. It yields the protein CASTRFLGQMRHGYTF.

The chain employs TRBV28 and TRBJ2-7; D unresolved. The CDR3 contains 10 residues. Per germline, CDR1 MDHEN and CDR2 SYDVKM. Trimming pared 2 bases from V and 7 bases from J, leaving 3 bases between. CDR3 in DNA: TGTGCCAGCAGTTTAACGGAGCAGTACTTC. It is translated as CASSLTEQYF.

This sequence joins TRBV4-1 and TRBJ1-2; D might be TRBD1 (5 bases). V lost 1 base and J lost 8, with 17 bases in between. CDR3 size: 15 residues. Germline CDR1 MGHRA, CDR2 YSYEKL. CDR3 nucleotides: TGCGCCAGCAGCCAAGCGCCAGACAGCCCCCTCGGCTACACCTTC. Protein: CASSQAPDSPLGYTF.

The CDR3 DNA is TGTGCCAGCTCACCTCAGGGGAATGGAAACACCATATATTTT. This codes for CASSPQGNGNTIYF. This chain joins TRBV18 and TRBJ1-3; possible D gene TRBD1, 6 bases. V lost 3 bases and J 3 bases, leaving 9 bases between the germline ends. This CDR3 comprises 14 residues. Germline CDR1 KGHSH, CDR2 LQKENI.

The rearrangement uses TRBV9 and TRBJ2-1; 13 positions agree with TRBD2. CDR1 SGDLS and CDR2 YYNGEE come from the germline V gene. V was pared by 5 bases and J by 0 bases, with 11 bases of the junction left unmatched. The CDR3 contains 19 residues. This CDR3 is CASRTGTSGTPFSYNEQFF. The CDR3 nucleotides are TGTGCCAGCAGAACCGGGACTAGCGGGACACCATTCTCCTACAATGAGCAGTTCTTC.

This clone was observed a single time. The chain is built from TRBV19 and TRBJ1-2, with 7 bases fitting TRBD1. Germline V lookup: CDR1 LNHDA, CDR2 SQIVND (reference sequence). There are 13 residues in the CDR3. V dropped 6 bases and J dropped 6; count of bases not matched to a gene: 7. The CDR3 reads CASRNDRVHGYTF. The CDR3 DNA sequence: TGTGCCAGTAGAAATGACAGGGTACATGGCTACACCTTC.

J is TRBJ2-7 and V is TRBV2, with 8 bases aligning to TRBD2. The ends lost 7 bases at V and 2 bases at J; junction bases unmatched: 13. This CDR3 comprises 16 residues. Germline V lookup: CDR1 SNHLY, CDR2 FYNNEI. CDR3 region: CASILNPGLGTYEQYF. As DNA, the CDR3 is TGTGCCAGCATTCTAAACCCGGGACTAGGAACCTACGAGCAGTACTTC.

The J gene is TRBJ2-6, the V gene TRBV7-9, with D unclear. The germline V and J ends were trimmed by 5 bases and 0 bases, with 5 bases remaining between them. This CDR3 has 14 residues. Germline V CDR1 and CDR2: SEHNR, FQNEAQ (reference sequence). DNA of the CDR3: TGTGCCAGCAGCCATTTCTCTGGGGCCAACGTCCTGACTTTC. This sequence encodes CASSHFSGANVLTF.